This T cell receptor beta chain was recorded in a study of cytomegalovirus exposure and HLA in healthy donors. To note about this clone: Its target is not known.

Germline V gene lookup returns CDR1 MDHEN and CDR2 SYDVKM. This CDR3 contains 12 residues. V was clipped by 1 base and J by 6 bases, with 6 bases between them. PCR employed 60 Vbeta and 13 Jbeta primers. Assay: immunoSEQ multiplex PCR; the TCRdb copy retains only in-frame clones and omits some. Here the sample spans roughly 160,000 clones, roughly 82% being singletons. Study-level findings and limits: In vitro work confirmed that a few CMV-associated chains recognize CMV antigens. Later analysis demonstrated an association between a missense DCLRE1C variant and TCR beta V- and J-gene trimming.

The sequenced material came from PBMCs. The chain is built from TRBV28 and TRBJ1-1, with a possible D match to TRBD1 (5 bases). The origin of this receptor is a man in his fifties in good health and CMV-seropositive. The CDR3 coding sequence is TGTGCCAGCAGTTTATCCAGGGCTGAAGCTTTCTTT. Translated, it gives CASSLSRAEAFF.